Listed here is a single TCR beta chain. Its antigen remains undetermined. No clone much larger than this one lies a single base away; base qualities are absent. Based on the germline V gene (reference sequence), the CDR1 and CDR2 sequences are LNHNV and YYDKDF. The CDR3 holds 16 amino acids from the cysteine to the phenylalanine. CDR3 DNA only is kept here, 48 bases in frame from base 1. A distance of 14 bases separates the germline ends of V and J, which lose 5 bases and 0 bases respectively. This sample is part of a study of blood T cells in healthy people across ages (dated by TCRdb to between 2015 and 2016). About the investigation overall: In model experiments, template switching captured roughly one uniquely barcoded TCR beta cDNA molecule for every two T cells. Using deep sequencing normalized with unique cDNA molecular identifiers, the study measured how TCR beta repertoire diversity changes with age. The donors were split into four age groups: young (average about 15 years), middle-aged (roughly 39), aged (over 55) and long-lived (approximately 80). To avoid experimental bias, donors of different ages were randomly spread across the sequencing lanes. The study analyzed two additional independent replicas of 1 million unique cDNA reads from the same blood draw for two donors, one aged 18 to 30 and one aged 80 or older.

Preparation of the library involved 5' RACE. Sequenced on an Illumina HiSeq 2500. A second roughly 7 to 11 cycle PCR used a sample-barcoded 5' primer and a J-beta primer mix. A template-switch 5' adaptor carrying 12 random nucleotides introduced a unique molecular identifier onto each TCR beta cDNA molecule. At least 2.5 million CDR3-containing paired-end reads were obtained from each sample. The Mint cDNA synthesis kit, primed by a TRBC-specific oligonucleotide, was used to synthesize first-strand cDNA from all RNA. After uracil-DNA glycosylase treatment, a first 18-cycle PCR used universal primers M1SS and BC2_uni_R on all cDNA. Turning to the authors' computational methods: For normalization, 1 million high-quality reads, each with a distinct molecular identifier, were randomly selected from each sample. Reads sharing molecular identifiers were discarded rather than binned into consensus sequences. MiTCR, run with a Q25 quality threshold and the strictest error-elimination algorithm, handled CDR3 identification, clonotype clustering and error correction. A nonparametric unseen species model using Euler transformation provided a lower-bound estimate of total TCR beta diversity. The public sequencing data were trimmed at Q25 with fastp and processed into clonotypes with MiXCR by TCRdb, which kept only in-frame beta chains. Rows are unified per CDR3 protein, each entry keeping the most common DNA and genes. The authors' filters were not applied to this entry. This sample holds hundreds of thousands of distinct CDR3 sequences; around 49% were observed only once. About an eighth of the sample is in the top ten clones.

Here is what the overall study found, with its caveats: There was a strong correlation between observed TCR beta diversity and the percentage of naive T cells measured by flow cytometry. Estimates of total diversity based on one million sequenced T cells were considered lower bounds and underestimates. Compared with the aged group, the long-lived group had more naive CD4+ T cells, fewer expanded clones and increased TCR diversity, suggesting age selection. As age increased, observed TCR beta diversity per million T cells dropped in a roughly linear way, and a significant reduction was already evident by age roughly 40. Donor CMV infection status was unknown, potentially confounding age-related changes in expanded clonotypes. Since profiling was done on bulk unsorted PBMCs, naive and antigen-experienced compartments could not be conclusively compared.

The roughly 37 donors, aged about 6 to 95 years, were systemically healthy Caucasian individuals from Russia. Approximately 9 milliliters of peripheral blood were collected from each donor into EDTA-treated Vacutainer tubes. Ficoll-Paque density-gradient centrifugation was used to isolate PBMCs, with at least 7 million per sample. Trizol reagent was used to extract total RNA from the PBMCs, yielding at least 6 micrograms per sample. The percentages of naive CD45RAhigh/CD27high T cells were determined by flow cytometry on a PBMC aliquot from every donor. The chain uses TRBV15 and TRBJ2-1; confidence is insufficient to name the D gene. Sequencing input: blood. This receptor was identified in a man aged 25-45 years in good health. The DNA sequence is as follows: TGTGCCACCAGCCCCCGGACGAGCAGCTCCTACAATGAGCAGTTCTTC. This yields the protein CATSPRTSSSYNEQFF.